This TCR beta chain was recovered during a study of technical replicates of blood from a few donors. V lost 1 base to trimming and J lost 4 bases, with 8 bases between them. CDR3 size: 13 residues. Per germline, CDR1 SGHTS and CDR2 YDEGEE. Only in-frame clones appear in the TCRdb table, and some are missing; sequencing was by immunoSEQ multiplex PCR. The table has tens of thousands of clones, over 85% seen once. This clone was seen once. The V and J genes are TRBV5-8 and TRBJ1-2; the D is unclear. The TCR originated in a human donor in good health. Sequences were obtained from T cells isolated from PBMCs. The CDR3 loop is CASSLSNSYGYTF. In nucleotides, the CDR3 is TGTGCCAGCAGCTTGAGCAACAGCTATGGCTACACCTTC. Full variable domain (missing parts from reference TRBV5-8 and TRBJ1-2): EAGVTQSPTHLIKTRGQQATLRCSPISGHTSVYWYQQALGLGLQFLLWYDEGEERNRGNFPPRFSGRQFPNYSSELNVNALELEDSALYLCASSLSNSYGYTFGSGTRLTVV.